This is a list of T cell receptor beta chains from one sample in a study of patients and donors after allogeneic stem cell transplantation. TCRdb ran MiXCR on the RT-PCR reads and lists one entry per CDR3 protein. This table has over 150,000 distinct CDR3 sequences, roughly 40% appearing once. Material: blood, either unsorted or a sorted T cell fraction (not recorded which). All receptors derive from a human donor who was either an allogeneic HSCT recipient or a stem cell or donor lymphocyte infusion donor (not recorded which). It is not recorded whose cells these are; they may come from a transplant donor. The CDR3 runs from the conserved cysteine through the conserved F or W. Each record gives: clone size, V gene, J gene, D gene, CDR3 DNA, CDR3 protein. The D gene is left open where the match is weak. Clone size, where shown, is once, few, many, or a class for clones that have expanded.

clone_size: -; v_call: TRBV4-3; j_call: TRBJ1-1; d_call: -; cdr3_nt: TGCGCCAGCAGCCAAGATCGAGGAGGGGGGACTGAAGCTTTCTTT; cdr3_aa: CASSQDRGGGTEAFF
clone_size: -; v_call: TRBV9; j_call: TRBJ1-3; d_call: TRBD1; cdr3_nt: TGTGCCAGCAGCGTAGAGGACAGGGGCAACTCTGGAAACACCATATATTTT; cdr3_aa: CASSVEDRGNSGNTIYF
clone_size: -; v_call: TRBV29-1; j_call: TRBJ2-1; d_call: -; cdr3_nt: TGCAGCGTTTTAGATGAGCAGTTCTTC; cdr3_aa: CSVLDEQFF
clone_size: -; v_call: TRBV12-3/TRBV12-4; j_call: TRBJ1-1; d_call: TRBD1; cdr3_nt: TGTGCCAGCAGTCCATTTACACAGGGGGGAAGCACTGAAGCTTTCTTT; cdr3_aa: CASSPFTQGGSTEAFF
clone_size: few; v_call: TRBV25-1; j_call: TRBJ1-3; d_call: TRBD1; cdr3_nt: TGTGCCAGCAGTCCCGACAGGGCCTCTGGAAACACCATATATTTT; cdr3_aa: CASSPDRASGNTIYF
clone_size: -; v_call: TRBV7-2; j_call: TRBJ2-5; d_call: TRBD2; cdr3_nt: TGTGCCAGCAGCTTGGCTAGGCTAGCGGAGAAAGAGACCCAGTACTTC; cdr3_aa: CASSLARLAEKETQYF
clone_size: -; v_call: TRBV6-5; j_call: TRBJ2-7; d_call: -; cdr3_nt: TGTGCCAGCAGTTACACCTCGGTAGGGAGCTCCTACGAGCAGTACTTC; cdr3_aa: CASSYTSVGSSYEQYF
clone_size: -; v_call: TRBV7-3; j_call: TRBJ2-1; d_call: TRBD1; cdr3_nt: TGTGCCAGCAGCCAAAAAGGTGGGACAGGGGGAAATGAGCAGTTCTTC; cdr3_aa: CASSQKGGTGGNEQFF
clone_size: few; v_call: TRBV29-1; j_call: TRBJ2-4; d_call: -; cdr3_nt: TGCAGCGTTGAAGATCCGAAAAACATTCAGTACTTC; cdr3_aa: CSVEDPKNIQYF
clone_size: few; v_call: TRBV4-3; j_call: TRBJ2-3; d_call: -; cdr3_nt: TGCGCCAGCAGCCAAGAGGAAAATCAGATCGGTACGCAGTATTTT; cdr3_aa: CASSQEENQIGTQYF
clone_size: -; v_call: TRBV12-3/TRBV12-4; j_call: TRBJ2-2; d_call: -; cdr3_nt: TGTGCCAGCAAGGGTCAGGGCACCGGGGAGCTGTTTTTT; cdr3_aa: CASKGQGTGELFF
clone_size: few; v_call: TRBV6-5; j_call: TRBJ1-1; d_call: TRBD1; cdr3_nt: TGTGCCAGCAGTCCATGGACAGGGTCCATGAACACTGAAGCTTTCTTT; cdr3_aa: CASSPWTGSMNTEAFF
clone_size: -; v_call: TRBV29-1; j_call: TRBJ1-2; d_call: -; cdr3_nt: TGCAGCGTTGACAGGATGGTCTATGGCTACACCTTC; cdr3_aa: CSVDRMVYGYTF
clone_size: -; v_call: TRBV15; j_call: TRBJ2-1; d_call: -; cdr3_nt: TGTGCCACCAGGCTGTCACTAGTCAGCGATGAGCAGTTCTTC; cdr3_aa: CATRLSLVSDEQFF
clone_size: few; v_call: TRBV5-1; j_call: TRBJ1-2; d_call: -; cdr3_nt: TGCGCCAGCAGGGCACAAACAGGATGGGATGGCTACACCTTC; cdr3_aa: CASRAQTGWDGYTF
clone_size: -; v_call: TRBV10-3; j_call: TRBJ2-2; d_call: TRBD2; cdr3_nt: TGTGCCATCAGCCTCCGGAGGCGGGAGACCGGGGAGCTGTTTTTT; cdr3_aa: CAISLRRRETGELFF
clone_size: -; v_call: TRBV29-1; j_call: TRBJ2-1; d_call: -; cdr3_nt: TGCAGCGCCGAGGGGCTAGGTGAGCAGTTCTTC; cdr3_aa: CSAEGLGEQFF
clone_size: -; v_call: TRBV6-5; j_call: TRBJ1-2; d_call: -; cdr3_nt: TGTGCCACCTGGGCCAGATCCTATGGCTACACCTTC; cdr3_aa: CATWARSYGYTF
clone_size: -; v_call: TRBV20-1; j_call: TRBJ2-1; d_call: -; cdr3_nt: TGCAGTGCTAGACTGGCGGGGCGCTACAATGAGCAGTTCTTC; cdr3_aa: CSARLAGRYNEQFF
clone_size: few; v_call: TRBV28; j_call: TRBJ2-1; d_call: TRBD2; cdr3_nt: TGTGCCAGCAGTTCCCTCCTAGCGGGAGCGGGCAATGAGCAGTTCTTC; cdr3_aa: CASSSLLAGAGNEQFF
clone_size: -; v_call: TRBV28; j_call: TRBJ2-3; d_call: -; cdr3_nt: TGTGCCAGCAGTTGGGACTCGGTCACAGATACGCAGTATTTT; cdr3_aa: CASSWDSVTDTQYF
clone_size: -; v_call: TRBV12-3/TRBV12-4; j_call: TRBJ1-3; d_call: -; cdr3_nt: TGTGCCAGCACCCCTACCTCTGGAAACACCATATATTTT; cdr3_aa: CASTPTSGNTIYF
clone_size: -; v_call: TRBV9; j_call: TRBJ2-3; d_call: -; cdr3_nt: TGTGCCAGCTCAGGACAGTACACAGATACGCAGTATTTT; cdr3_aa: CASSGQYTDTQYF
clone_size: -; v_call: TRBV30; j_call: TRBJ2-1; d_call: TRBD2; cdr3_nt: TGTGCCTGGGGGAGGCTAGCGGCTACCTCCTACAATGAGCAGTTCTTC; cdr3_aa: CAWGRLAATSYNEQFF
clone_size: few; v_call: TRBV7-7; j_call: TRBJ2-5; d_call: TRBD2; cdr3_nt: TGTGCCAGCAGCTTACGGTCGGCTAGCGGGTACCAAGAGACCCAGTACTTC; cdr3_aa: CASSLRSASGYQETQYF
clone_size: few; v_call: TRBV3-1; j_call: TRBJ1-1; d_call: -; cdr3_nt: TGTGCCAGCAGCCTCCTCCGACCATTCATGAACACTGAAGCTTTCTTT; cdr3_aa: CASSLLRPFMNTEAFF
clone_size: few; v_call: TRBV28; j_call: TRBJ1-1; d_call: -; cdr3_nt: TGTGCCAGCAGGTTTTCGGGACACAACCTAATGAACACTGAAGCTTTCTTT; cdr3_aa: CASRFSGHNLMNTEAFF
clone_size: -; v_call: TRBV20-1; j_call: TRBJ1-2; d_call: -; cdr3_nt: TGCAGTGCTAGAGCAACGGCCGCTATGGCTATCACCTTC; cdr3_aa: CSARATAAMAITF
clone_size: few; v_call: TRBV10-2; j_call: TRBJ1-5; d_call: -; cdr3_nt: TGCGCCAGCAGTGAGCATTCGGGCAGTCCATATAGCAATCAGCCCCAGCATTTT; cdr3_aa: CASSEHSGSPYSNQPQHF
clone_size: -; v_call: TRBV27; j_call: TRBJ1-1; d_call: -; cdr3_nt: TGTGCCAGCATAAAACAGGGATGGACTGAAGCTTTCTTT; cdr3_aa: CASIKQGWTEAFF
clone_size: few; v_call: TRBV5-1; j_call: TRBJ2-1; d_call: TRBD2; cdr3_nt: TGCGCCAGCAGCTTGGATCGCGGGAGTTCGAATGAGCAGTTCTTC; cdr3_aa: CASSLDRGSSNEQFF
clone_size: -; v_call: TRBV20-1; j_call: TRBJ1-2; d_call: -; cdr3_nt: TGCAGTGCCCGCCCCGAGGGGCAATTCAAAGGCTACACCTTC; cdr3_aa: CSARPEGQFKGYTF